The 21 T cell receptor beta chains below come from one sample, sequenced in a study of cytomegalovirus exposure and HLA in healthy donors. PCR was performed using 60 Vbeta and 13 Jbeta primers. Only in-frame clones appear in the TCRdb table, and some are missing; sequencing was by immunoSEQ multiplex PCR. This table holds about 150,000 clones, 75% found once. What was sequenced was PBMCs. The origin of the receptors is a man under 40 in good health and CMV-seronegative.

This clone showed up just a few times. This sequence joins TRBV5-4 and TRBJ1-3; D unresolved. V shed 0 bases and J shed 11 bases, with 9 bases lying between them. CDR1 and CDR2 (germline): SGHNT, YYREEE (reference sequence). The CDR3 contains 12 residues. DNA for the CDR3: TGTGCCAGCAGCTTGGATTACAGTGCCATATATTTT. Translated, it gives CASSLDYSAIYF.

This clone has just a few counts. CDR3 residues: CASSVAAYNEQFF. The CDR3 region has the DNA TGTGCCAGCAGTGTGGCGGCTTACAATGAGCAGTTCTTC. This chain uses TRBV25-1 with TRBJ2-1; D unresolved. CDR1 and CDR2 from the germline V gene are MGHDK and SYGVNS. Trimming took off 4 bases at V and 4 bases at J, with 8 bases between the two ends. This CDR3 is built from 13 residues.

The chain links TRBV9 to TRBJ2-7, with D possibly being TRBD1 (6 bases). The V end was cut by 4 bases, the J end by 3 bases, with 11 bases between. The CDR3 spans 13 residues. The germline V gene encodes CDR1 SGDLS and CDR2 YYNGEE. CDR3 sequence reads: CASSFRQDYEQYF. CDR3 coding DNA: TGTGCCAGCAGCTTTCGACAGGACTACGAGCAGTACTTC. Based on the CDR3 plus reference TRBV9 and TRBJ2-7, the full variable domain is DSGVTQTPKHLITATGQRVTLRCSPRSGDLSVYWYQQSLDQGLQFLIQYYNGEERAKGNILERFSAQQFPDLHSELNLSSLELGDSALYFCASSFRQDYEQYFGPGTRLTVT.

The V gene is TRBV28, the J gene TRBJ2-1; TRBD2 matches 8 bases. V trimming: 5 bases; J trimming: 4 bases; junction bases outside the gene matches: 7. Germline CDR1 reads MDHEN; CDR2 reads SYDVKM. CDR3 size: 15 residues. In DNA, the CDR3 is TGTGCCAGCAGTCCATCGGGGGGGAATTACAATGAGCAGTTCTTC. It translates to CASSPSGGNYNEQFF.

V gene TRBV28 combines with J gene TRBJ2-5; TRBD1 agrees at 8 bases. Near its end, the DNA agrees better with TRBJ2-7, so the J call may be wrong. CDR3 size: 14 residues. From germline, CDR1 is MDHEN and CDR2 SYDVKM. CDR3 region: CASIHRGSSYEQYF. The DNA for the CDR3 is TGTGCCAGCATTCACAGGGGGTCCTCCTACGAGCAGTACTTC.

The chain has TRBV29-1 and TRBJ2-7; tentative D call: TRBD2 (6 bases). V was clipped by 4 bases and J by 6 bases, with 7 bases between them. The CDR3 consists of 10 residues. Germline V gene lookup returns CDR1 SQVTM and CDR2 ANQGSEA. The CDR3 loop reads CSVAEGEQYF. CDR3 coding DNA: TGCAGCGTTGCGGAGGGCGAGCAGTACTTC.

The J gene is TRBJ1-2, the V gene TRBV6-1, with D possibly being TRBD1 (5 bases). The CDR3 is made up of 15 amino acids. CDR1 MNHNS and CDR2 SASEGT come from the germline V gene. V shed 0 bases and J shed 4 bases, with 12 bases lying between them. The CDR3 is CASSEAWGRAYGYTF. The CDR3 nucleotides read TGTGCCAGCAGTGAAGCGTGGGGGAGGGCCTATGGCTACACCTTC.

This rearrangement joins TRBV28 to TRBJ2-4, with D tentatively TRBD1 (6 bases). Germline loops: CDR1 MDHEN, CDR2 SYDVKM. The CDR3 runs 16 residues. Trimming took off 6 bases at V and 0 bases at J, with 15 bases between the two ends. The CDR3 is CASRHTGSLAKNIQYF. CDR3 coding DNA: TGTGCCAGCAGACATACAGGGTCGCTAGCCAAAAACATTCAGTACTTC.

The V gene is TRBV15, the J gene TRBJ2-5; D not resolved. The end of the DNA fits TRBJ2-7 better, so the J call may be wrong. CDR3 length: 13 residues. CDR1 LNHNV and CDR2 YYDKDF come from the germline V gene (reference sequence). CDR3 nucleotides: TGTGCCACCAGCAGAGCGAGCTCCTACGAGCAGTACTTC. It translates to CATSRASSYEQYF.

This clone was seen just once. In the same sample, other DNA sequences code for this CDR3. The V call is TRBV28, the J call TRBJ1-5; the D is unclear. The CDR3 is 14 residues long. V dropped 3 bases and J dropped 2 bases, with 8 bases sitting between them. CDR1 MDHEN and CDR2 SYDVKM come from the germline V gene. CDR3 sequence: CASSLGGGNQPQHF. DNA of the CDR3: TGTGCCAGCAGTTTGGGCGGGGGCAATCAGCCCCAGCATTTT. Drawing the rest from reference TRBV28 and TRBJ1-5, the complete variable domain is DVKVTQSSRYLVKRTGEKVFLECVQDMDHENMFWYRQDPGLGLRLIYFSYDVKMKEKGDIPEGYSVSREKKERFSLILESASTNQTSMYLCASSLGGGNQPQHFGDGTRLSIL.

V and J are TRBV5-6 and TRBJ1-6, with D possibly TRBD1 on 6 matching bases. Germline V gene lookup returns CDR1 SGHDT and CDR2 YYEEEE. V was shortened by 4 bases and J by 8 bases, with 16 bases between the two germline ends. This CDR3 is built from 15 residues. CDR3 amino acids: CASSPGQLLYSPLHF. The CDR3 nucleotides read TGTGCCAGCAGCCCCGGACAGTTATTATATTCACCCCTCCACTTT.

J is TRBJ2-5 and V is TRBV2; 7 positions agree with TRBD1. Germline lookup yields CDR1 SNHLY and CDR2 FYNNEI. This CDR3 region has 12 residues. V shed 5 bases and J 5 bases; nucleotides not matched to a gene: 2. CDR3 amino acids: CASSRTGETQYF. The CDR3 region has the DNA TGTGCCAGCAGTAGGACAGGCGAGACCCAGTACTTC.

The gene calls are TRBV15 and TRBJ2-5; 7 bases are a match to TRBD1. The CDR3 has 15 residues. Germline V gene data show CDR1 as LNHNV and CDR2 as YYDKDF (reference sequence). The junction had 2 bases not matched to a gene; V was cut back by 0 bases and J by 1 base. CDR3 bases: TGTGCCACCAGCAGAGATGAGGGGGCCCAAGAGACCCAGTACTTC. Translated: CATSRDEGAQETQYF.

The chain combines TRBV29-1 with TRBJ1-1, with D perhaps matching TRBD1 (5 bases). The CDR3 runs to 13 residues. Germline CDR1 reads SQVTM; CDR2 reads ANQGSEA. Written as DNA, the CDR3 is TGCATGGGCAGGGATCGCCTAAACACTGAAGCTTTCTTT. It specifies CMGRDRLNTEAFF. Variable domain in full (rest from reference TRBV29-1 and TRBJ1-1): SAVISQKPSRDICQRGTSLTIQCQVDSQVTMMFWYRQQPGQSLTLIATANQGSEATYESGFVIDKFPISRPNLTFSTLTVSNMSPEDSSIYLCMGRDRLNTEAFFGQGTRLTVV.

The V gene is TRBV27, the J gene TRBJ1-2; weak D call: TRBD1 (6 bases). This CDR3 is 15 amino acids long. Deletions cut 8 bases from V and 0 bases from J, with 16 bases between. Germline loops: CDR1 MNHEY, CDR2 SMNVEV (reference sequence). The CDR3 region is CASSIGTGTNYGYTF. The CDR3 region has the DNA TGTGCCAGCTCGATAGGAACAGGGACTAACTATGGCTACACCTTC.

The gene calls are TRBV6-1 and TRBJ2-5; D not resolved. The J call may be in error: the DNA end matches TRBJ2-7 better. Germline values: CDR1 MNHNS, CDR2 SASEGT. The CDR3 is made up of 11 amino acids. CDR3 in amino acids: CASRVSYEQYF. The CDR3 nucleotides are TGTGCCAGCAGGGTATCCTACGAGCAGTACTTC.

This clone has just a few counts. V is TRBV6-5 and J is TRBJ2-7; D perhaps matches TRBD2 (6 bases). The V gene's germline CDR1 is MNHEY and CDR2 SVGAGI. The ends were cut back, 10 bases at V and 3 bases at J, with 13 bases in the middle. The CDR3 totals 12 residues. CDR3 coding DNA: TGTGCCACCGCGACTAGAAACTACGAGCAGTACTTC. It encodes CATATRNYEQYF.

V gene TRBV6-1 combines with J gene TRBJ1-5; 7 bases fit TRBD1. CDR1 and CDR2 (germline): MNHNS, SASEGT. The CDR3 runs to 14 residues. With 6 bases clipped from V and 3 bases from J, the junction kept 5 bases outside the gene matches. CDR3 coding DNA: TGTGCCAGCAGCTATGACAGGGACAATCAGCCCCAGCATTTT. Translating gives CASSYDRDNQPQHF.

CDR3 coding DNA: TGTGCCAGCAGTGAAGCGTCCGACTATGGCTACACCTTC. Translated, it gives CASSEASDYGYTF. The V and J genes are TRBV2 and TRBJ1-2; D gene unclear. The germline V gene encodes CDR1 SNHLY and CDR2 FYNNEI. CDR3 length: 13 residues. V lost 0 bases, J lost 3 bases, and 5 bases lay in between.

This clone was seen a handful of times. The chain has TRBV10-3 and TRBJ1-1, with D perhaps matching TRBD1 (6 bases). The CDR3 sequence is 13 residues long. Trimming took 4 bases from V and 3 from J, leaving 9 bases between them. Germline loops: CDR1 ENHRY, CDR2 SYGVKD. CDR3 in DNA: TGTGCCATCAGTGCAGGGGTTTACACTGAAGCTTTCTTT. This sequence encodes CAISAGVYTEAFF.

V usage is TRBV11-3 and J usage is TRBJ2-3, with 8 bases that match TRBD2. Germline CDR1 reads SGHNT; CDR2 reads YENEEA. J was trimmed by 4 bases and V by 2 bases; bases with no gene match: 5. This CDR3 contains 15 residues. CDR3: CASSLSGRVADTQYF. In DNA, the CDR3 is TGTGCCAGCAGCTTAAGCGGGAGAGTGGCAGATACGCAGTATTTT.